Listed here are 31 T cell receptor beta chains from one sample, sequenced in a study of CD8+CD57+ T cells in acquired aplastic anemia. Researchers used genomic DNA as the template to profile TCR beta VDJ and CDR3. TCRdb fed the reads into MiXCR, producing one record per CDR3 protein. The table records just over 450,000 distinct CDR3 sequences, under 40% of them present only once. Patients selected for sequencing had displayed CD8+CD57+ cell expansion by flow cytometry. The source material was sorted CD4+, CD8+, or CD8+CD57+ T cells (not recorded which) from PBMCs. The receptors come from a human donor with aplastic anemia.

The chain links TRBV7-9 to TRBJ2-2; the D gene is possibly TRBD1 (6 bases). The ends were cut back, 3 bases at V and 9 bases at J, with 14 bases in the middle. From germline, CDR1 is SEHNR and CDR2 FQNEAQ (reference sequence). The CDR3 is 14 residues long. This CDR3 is CASSFSGAGRELFF. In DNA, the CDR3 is TGTGCCAGCAGCTTCTCAGGGGCGGGCAGGGAGCTGTTTTTT.

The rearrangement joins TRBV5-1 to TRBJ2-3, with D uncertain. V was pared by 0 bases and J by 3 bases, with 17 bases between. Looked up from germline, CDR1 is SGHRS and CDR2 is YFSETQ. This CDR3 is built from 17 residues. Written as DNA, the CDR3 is TGCGCCAGCAGCTTGGTCTTGGGTGGTAGTCGAACAGATACGCAGTATTTT. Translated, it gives CASSLVLGGSRTDTQYF.

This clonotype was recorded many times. Here the CDR3 DNA reads TGTGCCAGCAGCTTGGGAGGGCAGCTCTACCAAGAGACCCAGTACTTC. Its translation is CASSLGGQLYQETQYF. This chain joins TRBV9 and TRBJ2-5, with 7 bases aligning to TRBD2. CDR3 size: 16 residues. V lost 4 bases to trimming and J lost 0 bases; unmatched junction nucleotides: 9. Looked up from germline, CDR1 is SGDLS and CDR2 is YYNGEE. Based on the CDR3 plus reference TRBV9 and TRBJ2-5, the full variable domain is DSGVTQTPKHLITATGQRVTLRCSPRSGDLSVYWYQQSLDQGLQFLIQYYNGEERAKGNILERFSAQQFPDLHSELNLSSLELGDSALYFCASSLGGQLYQETQYFGPGTRLLVL.

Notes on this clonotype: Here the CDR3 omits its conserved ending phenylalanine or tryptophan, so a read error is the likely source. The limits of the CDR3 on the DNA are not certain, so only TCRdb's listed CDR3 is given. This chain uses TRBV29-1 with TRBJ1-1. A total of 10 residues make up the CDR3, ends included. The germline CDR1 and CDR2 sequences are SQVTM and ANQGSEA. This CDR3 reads CSVEAGAISQ.

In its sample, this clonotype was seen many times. CDR3 nucleotides: TGTGCCAGCAGTGAAGGTCTAGCGGGGGGAAGTCAAGAGACCCAGTACTTC. It translates to CASSEGLAGGSQETQYF. This rearrangement joins TRBV2 to TRBJ2-5; 11 nucleotides align to TRBD2. J lost 2 bases, V lost 1 base, and 6 bases had no gene match. This CDR3 has 17 amino acids. Germline CDR1 SNHLY, CDR2 FYNNEI. Filled out from reference TRBV2 and TRBJ2-5, the complete variable domain reads EPEVTQTPSHQVTQMGQEVILRCVPISNHLYFYWYRQILGQKVEFLVSFYNNEISEKSEIFDDQFSVERPDGSNFTLKIRSTKLEDSAMYFCASSEGLAGGSQETQYFGPGTRLLVL.

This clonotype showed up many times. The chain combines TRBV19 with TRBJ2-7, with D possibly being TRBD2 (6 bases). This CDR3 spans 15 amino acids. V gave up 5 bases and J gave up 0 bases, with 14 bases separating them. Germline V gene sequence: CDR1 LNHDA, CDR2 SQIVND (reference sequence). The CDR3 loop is CASSGRSGRSYEQYF. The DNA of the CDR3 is TGTGCCAGTAGTGGAAGGAGCGGGCGCTCCTACGAGCAGTACTTC.

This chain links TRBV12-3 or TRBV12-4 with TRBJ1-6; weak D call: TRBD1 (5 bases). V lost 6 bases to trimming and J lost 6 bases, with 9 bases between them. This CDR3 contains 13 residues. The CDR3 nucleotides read TGTGCCAGCAGACGGGACTTTAATTCACCCCTCCACTTT. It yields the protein CASRRDFNSPLHF.

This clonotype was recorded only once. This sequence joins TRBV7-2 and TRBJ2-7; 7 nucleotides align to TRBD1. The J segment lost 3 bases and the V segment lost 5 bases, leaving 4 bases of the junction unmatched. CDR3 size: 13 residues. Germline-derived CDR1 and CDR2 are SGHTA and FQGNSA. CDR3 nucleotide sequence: TGTGCCAGCAGCGTCGACAGGGTCTACGAGCAGTACTTC. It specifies CASSVDRVYEQYF.

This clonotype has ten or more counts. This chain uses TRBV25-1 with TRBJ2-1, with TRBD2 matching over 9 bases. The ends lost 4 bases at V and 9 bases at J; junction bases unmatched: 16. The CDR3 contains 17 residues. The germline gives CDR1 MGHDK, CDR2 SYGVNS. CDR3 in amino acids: CASSGPQPGLARSEQFF. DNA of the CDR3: TGTGCCAGCAGTGGACCCCAACCGGGACTAGCTCGAAGTGAGCAGTTCTTC.

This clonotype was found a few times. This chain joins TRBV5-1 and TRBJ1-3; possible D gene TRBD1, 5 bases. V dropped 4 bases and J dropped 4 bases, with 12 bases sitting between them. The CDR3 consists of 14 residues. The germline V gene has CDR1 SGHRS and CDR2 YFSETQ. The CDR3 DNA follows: TGCGCCAGCAGCGCCGGGACGTTAGGAAACACCATATATTTT. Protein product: CASSAGTLGNTIYF. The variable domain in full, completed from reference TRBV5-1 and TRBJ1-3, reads KAGVTQTPRYLIKTRGQQVTLSCSPISGHRSVSWYQQTPGQGLQFLFEYFSETQRNKGNFPGRFSGRQFSNSRSEMNVSTLELGDSALYLCASSAGTLGNTIYFGEGSWLTVV.

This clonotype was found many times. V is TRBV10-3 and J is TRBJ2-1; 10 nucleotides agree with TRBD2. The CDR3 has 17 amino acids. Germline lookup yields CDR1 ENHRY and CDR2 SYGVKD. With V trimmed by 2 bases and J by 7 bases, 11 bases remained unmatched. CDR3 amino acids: CAISETGTSVTANEQFF. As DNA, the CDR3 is TGTGCCATCAGTGAGACCGGGACTAGCGTTACCGCAAATGAGCAGTTCTTC.

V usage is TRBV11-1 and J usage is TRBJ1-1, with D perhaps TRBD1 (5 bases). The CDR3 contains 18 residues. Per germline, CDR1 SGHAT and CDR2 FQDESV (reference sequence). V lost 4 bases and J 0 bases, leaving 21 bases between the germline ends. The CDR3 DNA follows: TGTGCCAGCAGCTCCAGTATCATGGCAGGGCGCGTGAACACTGAAGCTTTCTTT. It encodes CASSSSIMAGRVNTEAFF.

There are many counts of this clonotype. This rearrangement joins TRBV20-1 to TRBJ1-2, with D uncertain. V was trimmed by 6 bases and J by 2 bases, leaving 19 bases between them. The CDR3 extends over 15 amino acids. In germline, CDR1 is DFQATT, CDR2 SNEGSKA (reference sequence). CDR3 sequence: CSAPDTTISNYGYTF. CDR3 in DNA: TGCAGTGCCCCCGACACAACCATATCAAACTATGGCTACACCTTC.

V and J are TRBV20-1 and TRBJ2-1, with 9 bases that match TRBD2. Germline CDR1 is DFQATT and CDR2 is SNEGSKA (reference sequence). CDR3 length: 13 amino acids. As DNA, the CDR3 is TGCAGCGAAGGTAGCGGGAGAGGCGATGAGCAGTTCTTC. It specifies CSEGSGRGDEQFF.

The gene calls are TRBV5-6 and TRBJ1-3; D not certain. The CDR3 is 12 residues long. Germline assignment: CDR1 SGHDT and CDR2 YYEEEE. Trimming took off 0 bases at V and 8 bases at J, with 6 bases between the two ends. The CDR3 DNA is TGTGCCAGCAGCTTGGGAACGGACACCATATATTTT. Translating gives CASSLGTDTIYF. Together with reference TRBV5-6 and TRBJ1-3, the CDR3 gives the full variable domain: DAGVTQSPTHLIKTRGQQVTLRCSPKSGHDTVSWYQQALGQGPQFIFQYYEEEERQRGNFPDRFSGHQFPNYSSELNVNALLLGDSALYLCASSLGTDTIYFGEGSWLTVV.

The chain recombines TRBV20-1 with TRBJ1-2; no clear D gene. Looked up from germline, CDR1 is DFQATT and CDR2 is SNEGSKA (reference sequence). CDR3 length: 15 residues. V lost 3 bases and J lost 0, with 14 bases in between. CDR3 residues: CSARDLRSSNYGYTF. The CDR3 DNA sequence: TGCAGTGCTAGGGATTTGCGATCCTCTAACTATGGCTACACCTTC.

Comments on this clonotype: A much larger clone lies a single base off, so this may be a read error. The CDR3 here is CSVRDVGTDDYGYIF. The CDR3 DNA is TGCAGCGTTCGGGACGTAGGAACAGACGACTATGGCTACATCTTC. This chain links TRBV29-1 with TRBJ1-2, with a tentative D call TRBD1 (5 bases). The germline CDR1 and CDR2 sequences are SQVTM and ANQGSEA. The CDR3 runs to 15 residues.

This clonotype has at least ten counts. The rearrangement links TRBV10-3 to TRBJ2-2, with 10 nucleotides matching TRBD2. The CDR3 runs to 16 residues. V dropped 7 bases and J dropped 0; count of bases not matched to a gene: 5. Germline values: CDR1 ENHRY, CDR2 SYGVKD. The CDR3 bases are TGTGCCATCACAACTAGCGGGAAACCGAACACCGGGGAGCTGTTTTTT. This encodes CAITTSGKPNTGELFF.

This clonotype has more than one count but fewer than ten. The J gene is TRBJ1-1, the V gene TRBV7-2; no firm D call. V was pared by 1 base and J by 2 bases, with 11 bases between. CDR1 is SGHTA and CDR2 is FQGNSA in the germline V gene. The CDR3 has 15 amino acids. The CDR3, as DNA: TGTGCCAGCAGCTTAGTGTCGCAGAAAAACACTGAAGCTTTCTTT. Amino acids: CASSLVSQKNTEAFF. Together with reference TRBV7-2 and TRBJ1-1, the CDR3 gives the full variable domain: GAGVSQSPSNKVTEKGKDVELRCDPISGHTALYWYRQSLGQGLEFLIYFQGNSAPDKSGLPSDRFSAERTGGSVSTLTIQRTQQEDSAVYLCASSLVSQKNTEAFFGQGTRLTVV.

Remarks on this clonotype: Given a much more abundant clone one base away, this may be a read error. CDR3 in DNA: TGTGCCAGCAGCCAATACACCTATGGCTGCACCTTC. Amino acids: CASSQYTYGCTF. The V gene is TRBV16, the J gene TRBJ1-2; D gene ambiguous. CDR3 size: 12 residues. Germline lookup yields CDR1 KGHSY and CDR2 FQNENV.

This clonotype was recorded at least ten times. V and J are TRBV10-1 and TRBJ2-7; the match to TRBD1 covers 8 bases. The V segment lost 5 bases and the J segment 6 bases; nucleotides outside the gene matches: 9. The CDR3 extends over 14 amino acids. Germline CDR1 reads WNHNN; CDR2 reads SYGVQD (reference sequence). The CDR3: CASSRSGQAPEQYF. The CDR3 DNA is TGCGCCAGCAGTCGTTCGGGACAGGCACCCGAGCAGTACTTC.

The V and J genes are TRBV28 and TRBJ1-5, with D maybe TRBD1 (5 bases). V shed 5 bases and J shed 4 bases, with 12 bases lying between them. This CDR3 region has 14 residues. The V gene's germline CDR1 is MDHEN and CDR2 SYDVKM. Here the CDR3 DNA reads TGTGCCAGCAGTATAGTTCAGGGAAATCAGCCCCAGCATTTT. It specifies CASSIVQGNQPQHF.

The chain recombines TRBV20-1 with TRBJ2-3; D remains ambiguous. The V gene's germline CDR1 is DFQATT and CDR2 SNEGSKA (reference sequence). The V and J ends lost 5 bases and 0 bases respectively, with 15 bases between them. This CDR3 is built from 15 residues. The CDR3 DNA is TGCAGTGCTCCGCCGTATGGCCCTAGCACAGATACGCAGTATTTT. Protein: CSAPPYGPSTDTQYF.

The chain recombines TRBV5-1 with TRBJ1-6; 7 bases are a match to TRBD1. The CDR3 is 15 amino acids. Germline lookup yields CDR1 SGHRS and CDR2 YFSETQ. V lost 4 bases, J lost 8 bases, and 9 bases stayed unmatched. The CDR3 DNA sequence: TGCGCCAGCAGCCCCCGGACAGGTGGACATTCACCCCTCCACTTT. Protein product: CASSPRTGGHSPLHF.

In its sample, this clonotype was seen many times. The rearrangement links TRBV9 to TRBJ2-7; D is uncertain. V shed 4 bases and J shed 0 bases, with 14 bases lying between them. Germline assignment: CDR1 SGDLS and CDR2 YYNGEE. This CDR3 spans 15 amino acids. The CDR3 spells CASSLVRIPSYEQYF. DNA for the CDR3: TGTGCCAGCAGCTTGGTTAGAATACCCTCCTACGAGCAGTACTTC.

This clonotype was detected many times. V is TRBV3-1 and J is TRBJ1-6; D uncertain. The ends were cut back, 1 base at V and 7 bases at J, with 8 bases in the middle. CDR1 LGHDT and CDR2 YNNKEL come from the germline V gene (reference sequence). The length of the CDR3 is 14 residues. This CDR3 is CASSQGKGNSPLHF. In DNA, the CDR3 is TGTGCCAGCAGCCAAGGGAAAGGGAATTCACCCCTCCACTTT.

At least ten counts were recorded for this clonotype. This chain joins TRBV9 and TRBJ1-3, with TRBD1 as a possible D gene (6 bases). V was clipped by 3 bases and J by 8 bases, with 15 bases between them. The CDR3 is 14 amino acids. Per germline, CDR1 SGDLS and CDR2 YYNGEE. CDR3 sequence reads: CASSATQGRDTIYF. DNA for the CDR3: TGTGCCAGCAGCGCCACGCAGGGGAGAGACACCATATATTTT.

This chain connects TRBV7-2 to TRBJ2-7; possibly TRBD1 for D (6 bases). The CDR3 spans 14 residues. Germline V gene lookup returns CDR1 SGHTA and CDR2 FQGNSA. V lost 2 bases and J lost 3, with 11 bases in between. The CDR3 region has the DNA TGTGCCAGCAGCTTATTGACAGGAGTCTACGAGCAGTACTTC. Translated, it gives CASSLLTGVYEQYF.

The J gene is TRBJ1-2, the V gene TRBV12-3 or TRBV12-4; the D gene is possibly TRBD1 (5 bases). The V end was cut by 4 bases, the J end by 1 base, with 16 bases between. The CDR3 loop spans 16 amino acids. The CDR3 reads CASSSGARRGNYGYTF. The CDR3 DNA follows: TGTGCCAGCAGTTCCGGGGCGAGACGTGGTAACTATGGCTACACCTTC.

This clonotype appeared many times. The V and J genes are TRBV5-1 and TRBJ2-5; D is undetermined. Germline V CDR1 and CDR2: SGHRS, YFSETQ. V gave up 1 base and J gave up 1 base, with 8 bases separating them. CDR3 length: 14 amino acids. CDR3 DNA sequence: TGCGCCAGCAGCTTGTCTCAGGCCCAAGAGACCCAGTACTTC. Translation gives CASSLSQAQETQYF.

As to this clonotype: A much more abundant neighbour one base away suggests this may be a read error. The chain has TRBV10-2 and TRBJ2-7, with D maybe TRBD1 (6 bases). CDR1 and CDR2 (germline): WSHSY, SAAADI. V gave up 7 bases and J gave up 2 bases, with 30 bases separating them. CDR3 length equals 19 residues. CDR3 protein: CASTEGLGARRPSPYEQYF. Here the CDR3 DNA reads TGCGCCAGCACCGAAGGTCTGGGGGCGCGAAGGCCTAGCCCCTACGAGCAGTACTTC.